This T cell receptor (beta chain) was identified in a study of human T cells and chemical hapten exposure. TCRdb itself ran the RACE reads through MiXCR, one entry per CDR3 protein. The table records 370,000 or so distinct CDR3 sequences, 4.8% of them present only once. Ten or more counts support this clonotype. The V and J ends lost 0 bases and 6 bases respectively, with 12 bases between them. CDR3 length: 15 residues. CDR1 is SGHVS, CDR2 FQNEAQ, per germline. Described time point: patch test 1, 2 weeks after DPC sensitization. The treatment was: therapeutic diphenylcyclopropenone sensitization with weekly scalp DPC. The study drew its donors from alopecia patients who were 18 to 70 years old and suitable for DPC.

The sequence came from a woman in her 50s with alopecia areata. Some clones in this sample may be carry-over from other donors' samples. Specimen: whole blood, collected in connection with sensitization to the hapten diphenylcyclopropenone (DPC). This chain links TRBV7-8 with TRBJ2-1, with D perhaps matching TRBD1 (6 bases). The CDR3: CASSLAGQESNEQFF. CDR3 bases: TGTGCCAGCAGCTTAGCGGGACAAGAAAGCAATGAGCAGTTCTTC.